These 18 T cell receptor beta chains were sequenced from one sample in a study of response to subunit inactivated influenza vaccine (dated by TCRdb to 2017 to 2018). Libraries were built with RT-PCR. The instrument was an Illumina HiSeq 2500. The raw public data were reprocessed by TCRdb itself: fastp quality trimming at Q25, MiXCR clonotype calling, in-frame beta chains only. Merged by CDR3 protein, the rows form single entries marked with the most common genes and DNA. This sample comprises around 650,000 distinct CDR3 sequences, approximately 15% of them detected only once. Roughly 11% of the sample lies in the top ten. Specimen: PBMCs from blood, collected 11 to 12 days after vaccination. These TCRs come from a man aged 45-65 years who received an inactivated influenza vaccine. Donor details come from another sample of the same person, matched by shared clones.

The chain employs TRBV5-1 and TRBJ1-1; no clear D. CDR3 size: 14 residues. The V end lost 6 bases, the J end lost 4 bases, and 16 bases lay between the germline ends. Germline CDR1 SGHRS, CDR2 YFSETQ. Here the CDR3 reads CASTPEVLGTEAFF. The CDR3 DNA sequence: TGCGCCAGCACCCCGGAGGTATTGGGCACTGAAGCTTTCTTT.

This clonotype showed up many times. V usage is TRBV29-1 and J usage is TRBJ2-7; 8 positions agree with TRBD1. The CDR3 has 11 residues. Unmatched junction bases numbered 3, after V lost 4 bases and J lost 7 bases. Germline V gene sequence: CDR1 SQVTM, CDR2 ANQGSEA. The CDR3 loop reads CSVAGQVEQYF. CDR3 in DNA: TGCAGCGTTGCGGGACAGGTAGAGCAGTACTTC.

This clonotype was observed a handful of times. The chain combines TRBV20-1 with TRBJ2-7; TRBD1 might be the D (6 bases). V lost 4 bases and J lost 0, with 10 bases in between. The V gene's germline CDR1 is DFQATT and CDR2 SNEGSKA (reference sequence). The CDR3 loop spans 13 amino acids. The CDR3 reads CSATWDNSYEQYF. The CDR3 DNA is TGCAGTGCTACTTGGGACAACTCCTACGAGCAGTACTTC.

This clonotype occurred a few times. The chain links TRBV20-1 to TRBJ1-1, with 7 bases that match TRBD1. V lost 6 bases to trimming and J lost 11 bases; unmatched junction nucleotides: 9. The CDR3 has 11 amino acids. The V gene's germline CDR1 is DFQATT and CDR2 SNEGSKA (reference sequence). The CDR3 DNA reads TGCAGTGCCACGACAGGGCTGGATGCTTTCTTT. Its protein is CSATTGLDAFF.

In its sample, this clonotype was seen a few times. The rearrangement joins TRBV20-1 to TRBJ2-7, with 12 bases that match TRBD1. The germline CDR1 and CDR2 sequences are DFQATT and SNEGSKA (reference sequence). V gave up 5 bases and J gave up 9 bases; unmatched junction bases: 11. CDR3 length equals 14 residues. DNA for the CDR3: TGCAGTGCTTTTCATCCGGGACAGGGGGCGGGGCAGTACTTC. It yields the protein CSAFHPGQGAGQYF.

CDR3 sequence: CASSRDTYNSPLHF. CDR3 nucleotides: TGTGCCAGCAGTCGGGACACCTATAATTCACCCCTCCACTTT. The chain has TRBV12-3 or TRBV12-4 and TRBJ1-6, with a possible D match to TRBD1 (6 bases). Trimming removed 5 bases at V and 2 bases at J, with 7 bases between. The CDR3 is 14 amino acids.

This clonotype was recorded many times. The chain combines TRBV20-1 with TRBJ2-3, with unresolved D. V gave up 3 bases and J gave up 2 bases, with 6 bases separating them. Looked up from germline, CDR1 is DFQATT and CDR2 is SNEGSKA (reference sequence). The CDR3 has 12 amino acids. The CDR3 DNA reads TGCAGTGCTAGCCCCCACACAGATACGCAGTATTTT. Translated, it gives CSASPHTDTQYF.

The chain links TRBV20-1 to TRBJ1-1, with TRBD1 matching over 8 bases. CDR1 and CDR2 (germline): DFQATT, SNEGSKA (reference sequence). The CDR3 has 13 amino acids. The trim removed 8 bases at V and 0 bases at J, leaving 5 bases unmatched. Written as DNA, the CDR3 is TGCAGTCCACGACAGGGGATGAACACTGAAGCTTTCTTT. Translation gives CSPRQGMNTEAFF.

This clonotype was found many times. This rearrangement joins TRBV5-1 to TRBJ2-7; a weak D match, TRBD1 (7 bases). Trimming took off 3 bases at V and 4 bases at J, with 20 bases between the two ends. Germline V gene sequence: CDR1 SGHRS, CDR2 YFSETQ. The CDR3 is 16 amino acids. CDR3: CASSSSGTEGGYEQYF. CDR3 coding DNA: TGCGCCAGCAGCTCCTCCGGGACAGAGGGGGGATACGAGCAGTACTTC.

This clonotype was seen a handful of times. J is TRBJ2-3 and V is TRBV5-1; TRBD1 is a possible D gene (6 bases). This CDR3 region has 14 residues. Germline V lookup: CDR1 SGHRS, CDR2 YFSETQ. V lost 3 bases, J lost 9 bases, and 17 bases lay in between. The CDR3 nucleotides are TGCGCCAGCAGCTCCTCAGGACAGCAAGGCACGCAGTATTTT. It specifies CASSSSGQQGTQYF. Full variable domain (remainder filled in from reference TRBV5-1 and TRBJ2-3): KAGVTQTPRYLIKTRGQQVTLSCSPISGHRSVSWYQQTPGQGLQFLFEYFSETQRNKGNFPGRFSGRQFSNSRSEMNVSTLELGDSALYLCASSSSGQQGTQYFGPGTRLTVL.

This clonotype has a handful of counts. The genes are TRBV20-1 and TRBJ1-2; the match to TRBD1 covers 9 bases. Unmatched junction bases numbered 8, after V lost 2 bases and J lost 7 bases. Germline V gene data show CDR1 as DFQATT and CDR2 as SNEGSKA (reference sequence). The CDR3 has 14 residues. CDR3 sequence reads: CSARHGQGRSGYTF. The CDR3 region has the DNA TGCAGTGCTAGACACGGACAGGGGCGTAGTGGCTACACCTTC.

The chain is built from TRBV19 and TRBJ2-1; TRBD2 matches 12 bases. Trimming took 0 bases from V and 6 from J; bases not matched to a gene: 3. This CDR3 spans 16 amino acids. The germline gives CDR1 LNHDA, CDR2 SQIVND (reference sequence). The CDR3 spells CASSIDASGGANEQFF. The CDR3 nucleotides read TGTGCCAGTAGTATAGATGCTAGCGGGGGGGCCAATGAGCAGTTCTTC.

The chain has TRBV9 and TRBJ2-7; D uncertain. V lost 0 bases to trimming and J lost 1 base, with 17 bases between them. This CDR3 is built from 17 residues. Per germline, CDR1 SGDLS and CDR2 YYNGEE. CDR3 sequence reads: CASSVGAVTLASYEQYF. CDR3 nucleotides: TGTGCCAGCAGCGTAGGAGCAGTGACGTTGGCGTCCTACGAGCAGTACTTC.

This clonotype has a handful of counts. The chain combines TRBV29-1 with TRBJ2-2; D perhaps matches TRBD1 (6 bases). This CDR3 contains 13 residues. Germline CDR1 reads SQVTM; CDR2 reads ANQGSEA. V gave up 6 bases and J gave up 3 bases, with 11 bases separating them. CDR3 nucleotide sequence: TGCAGCGTATTCAGGGGCGACACCGGGGAGCTGTTTTTT. This codes for CSVFRGDTGELFF.

This chain links TRBV6-2 or TRBV6-3 with TRBJ2-6; no clear D. This CDR3 comprises 15 residues. Trimming shortened V by 5 bases and J by 0 bases, and 8 bases separated the two germline ends. Germline V lookup: CDR1 MNHEY, CDR2 SVGEGT. CDR3 in amino acids: CASSRPNSGANVLTF. For the CDR3, the DNA is TGTGCCAGCAGTCGCCCGAACTCTGGGGCCAACGTCCTGACTTTC.

This clonotype occurred a few times. V usage is TRBV7-3 and J usage is TRBJ2-1; D unclear. The CDR3 is made up of 13 amino acids. The germline V and J ends were trimmed by 4 bases and 5 bases, with 9 bases remaining between them. Germline assignment: CDR1 SGHTA and CDR2 FQGTGA. The CDR3 is CASSSSRDNEQFF. DNA for the CDR3: TGTGCCAGCAGCTCATCTAGAGACAATGAGCAGTTCTTC.

The rearrangement uses TRBV6-5 and TRBJ2-2; D perhaps matches TRBD2 (6 bases). The CDR3 covers 15 residues. Germline assignment: CDR1 MNHEY and CDR2 SVGAGI. With 0 bases removed from V and 4 bases from J, the gap between germline ends came to 9 bases. CDR3 amino acids: CASSYSGGPTGELFF. CDR3 coding DNA: TGTGCCAGCAGTTACTCAGGAGGGCCCACCGGGGAGCTGTTTTTT.

Only a few counts were recorded for this clonotype. The chain is built from TRBV11-2 and TRBJ1-4, with D perhaps matching TRBD1 (6 bases). In germline, CDR1 is SGHAT, CDR2 FQNNGV. CDR3 length: 16 amino acids. Trimming took 3 bases from V and 8 from J, leaving 19 bases between them. The CDR3 coding sequence is TGTGCCAGCAGCTTTTTTAGGACAGCGAACCTAGAAAAACTGTTTTTT. Translation gives CASSFFRTANLEKLFF.